The 24 T cell receptor beta chains reported below all come from one sample, sequenced in a study of T-cell reconstitution after alpha-beta-depleted transplantation in children (dated by TCRdb to the mid-2010s). This specimen's treatment or condition label, interpreted: allogeneic hematopoietic cell transplantation with graft depleted of TCRalphabeta T cells and CD19 B cells. The library came from PCR. The sequencer listed for this sample is Illumina HiSeq 2500. To normalize quantification of the TCRbeta repertoire, the TCR libraries were built with molecular barcoding that relied on unique molecular identifiers. TCRdb ran its own pipeline on the public reads, namely fastp trimming at Q25 and MiXCR clone calling, and kept in-frame beta chains. Rows are combined by CDR3 protein, so each entry shows the most common genes and DNA. This sample comprises fewer than 750,000 distinct CDR3 sequences, 27% of them detected only once. The ten largest clones represent around a third of the sample.

Sample: PBMCs, taken before TCRalphabeta/CD19-depleted stem cell transplant. Source of these receptors: a boy younger than two with Wiskott-Aldrich syndrome, due to receive a stem cell transplant.

The genes are TRBV6-5 and TRBJ2-7, with a weak D call TRBD1 (5 bases). Germline V CDR1 and CDR2: MNHEY, SVGAGI. V was pared by 3 bases and J by 4 bases, with 10 bases between. This CDR3 is 13 amino acids long. The CDR3 sequence: CASSYRQHYEQYF. CDR3 nucleotide sequence: TGTGCCAGCAGTTATCGACAGCATTACGAGCAGTACTTC.

The CDR3 nucleotides read TGCGCCAGCAGCATAACTAGCGACTCCTACAATGAGCAGTTCTTC. This sequence encodes CASSITSDSYNEQFF. The J gene is TRBJ2-1, the V gene TRBV5-1; 7 nucleotides line up with TRBD2. The V segment lost 4 bases and the J segment 0 bases; nucleotides outside the gene matches: 4. CDR1 and CDR2 (germline): SGHRS, YFSETQ. The CDR3 has 15 residues. The full variable domain, completed using reference TRBV5-1 and TRBJ2-1, is KAGVTQTPRYLIKTRGQQVTLSCSPISGHRSVSWYQQTPGQGLQFLFEYFSETQRNKGNFPGRFSGRQFSNSRSEMNVSTLELGDSALYLCASSITSDSYNEQFFGPGTRLTVL.

This clonotype was detected a few times. The rearrangement uses TRBV28 and TRBJ2-1, with 11 nucleotides matching TRBD2. The CDR3 has 16 amino acids. V was clipped by 5 bases and J by 8 bases; unmatched bases: 11. Germline CDR1 MDHEN, CDR2 SYDVKM. The CDR3 DNA sequence: TGTGCCAGCAGTACCCCGACTAGCGGGATCTTACATGAGCAGTTCTTC. This codes for CASSTPTSGILHEQFF. Filled out from reference TRBV28 and TRBJ2-1, the complete variable domain reads DVKVTQSSRYLVKRTGEKVFLECVQDMDHENMFWYRQDPGLGLRLIYFSYDVKMKEKGDIPEGYSVSREKKERFSLILESASTNQTSMYLCASSTPTSGILHEQFFGPGTRLTVL.

This chain joins TRBV12-3 or TRBV12-4 and TRBJ1-2, with a tentative D call TRBD1 (5 bases). This CDR3 has 14 amino acids. Trimming cost V 11 bases and J 2 bases, with 18 bases left between them. Here the CDR3 DNA reads TGTGCCGTCAACGGGGGAGTAGGGAACTATGGCTACACCTTC. It specifies CAVNGGVGNYGYTF.

This clonotype has only a few counts. This chain connects TRBV5-1 to TRBJ1-4; unclear D gene. Germline V gene data show CDR1 as SGHRS and CDR2 as YFSETQ. Trimming removed 0 bases at V and 8 bases at J, with 11 bases between. The CDR3 contains 14 residues. DNA of the CDR3: TGCGCCAGCAGCTTGGGACCGGGCCGGGAAAAACTGTTTTTT. As protein: CASSLGPGREKLFF.

This clonotype was recorded a few times. The chain is built from TRBV21-1 and TRBJ2-7; the listed D gene, TRBD2, was not tested against the DNA. TRBV21-1 is deemed a pseudogene. This CDR3 is built from 12 residues. The CDR3 bases are TGTGCCAGGGAGGGATTGAGCTACGAGCAGTACTTC. Amino acid sequence: CAREGLSYEQYF.

This clonotype was seen more than once but under ten times. This chain uses TRBV11-2 with TRBJ2-7; 7 bases line up with TRBD2. The V segment lost 1 base and the J segment 6 bases; nucleotides outside the gene matches: 18. CDR1 and CDR2 from the germline V gene are SGHAT and FQNNGV. The CDR3 is 18 amino acids. CDR3 DNA: TGTGCCAGCAGCTTAGGGGAAGGGCGGGAGTCTAGGGCTCTCGAGCAGTACTTC. This translates into CASSLGEGRESRALEQYF.

The chain combines TRBV10-3 with TRBJ1-3; D possibly corresponds to TRBD1 (6 bases). This CDR3 region has 17 residues. V lost 4 bases, J lost 0 bases, and 16 bases lay in between. Germline values: CDR1 ENHRY, CDR2 SYGVKD. CDR3 in DNA: TGTGCCATCAGTGGGCAGGGGCCCTCTTCCTCTGGAAACACCATATATTTT. It is translated as CAISGQGPSSSGNTIYF.

This clonotype was found a few times. This chain links TRBV5-6 with TRBJ2-1, with 7 positions matching TRBD1. The CDR3 has 15 amino acids. With 7 bases clipped from V and 1 base from J, the junction kept 8 bases outside the gene matches. In germline, CDR1 is SGHDT, CDR2 YYEEEE. CDR3 DNA sequence: TGTGCCAGCTCCAAGGACAGGTCGTCCTACAATGAGCAGTTCTTC. Translation: CASSKDRSSYNEQFF. Looking up the rest from reference TRBV5-6 and TRBJ2-1 gives the full variable domain: DAGVTQSPTHLIKTRGQQVTLRCSPKSGHDTVSWYQQALGQGPQFIFQYYEEEERQRGNFPDRFSGHQFPNYSSELNVNALLLGDSALYLCASSKDRSSYNEQFFGPGTRLTVL.

This rearrangement joins TRBV7-9 to TRBJ1-4, with D unclear. Germline V lookup: CDR1 SEHNR, CDR2 FQNEAQ (reference sequence). This CDR3 spans 14 amino acids. V was shortened by 1 base and J by 7 bases, with 10 bases between the two germline ends. In nucleotides, the CDR3 is TGTGCCAGCAGCTTAGTTGGGGTTACTGAAAAACTGTTTTTT. Translation gives CASSLVGVTEKLFF. Using reference TRBV7-9 and TRBJ1-4 for the parts outside the CDR3, the full variable domain is DTGVSQNPRHKITKRGQNVTFRCDPISEHNRLYWYRQTLGQGPEFLTYFQNEAQLEKSRLLSDRFSAERPKGSFSTLEIQRTEQGDSAMYLCASSLVGVTEKLFFGSGTQLSVL.

The chain links TRBV12-3 or TRBV12-4 to TRBJ2-3; D call uncertain. Trimming removed 4 bases at V and 0 bases at J, with 8 bases between. This CDR3 contains 14 residues. DNA for the CDR3: TGTGCCAGCAGTTCCCGACCTAGCACAGATACGCAGTATTTT. It is translated as CASSSRPSTDTQYF.

The chain has TRBV20-1 and TRBJ1-2, with 9 bases matching TRBD1. The length of the CDR3 is 14 residues. Trimming at V came to 0 bases and at J to 10 bases, leaving 9 bases not matched to a gene. Germline CDR1 and CDR2: DFQATT and SNEGSKA (reference sequence). The CDR3 protein is CSARDSGQGKIYTF. Here the CDR3 DNA reads TGCAGTGCTAGAGATTCAGGACAGGGGAAAATCTACACCTTC.

The genes are TRBV12-3 or TRBV12-4 and TRBJ2-1; 9 bases are a match to TRBD2. The trim removed 6 bases at V and 9 bases at J, leaving 9 bases unmatched. The CDR3 is 14 amino acids. The DNA for the CDR3 is TGTGCCAGCAGCAGAGGCGGGAGGGCCTTTGAGCAGTTCTTC. Its translation is CASSRGGRAFEQFF.

This clonotype occurred a few times. This chain joins TRBV5-5 and TRBJ2-1; 11 bases fit TRBD2. V dropped 5 bases and J dropped 3; count of bases not matched to a gene: 4. The CDR3 extends over 15 amino acids. Germline values: CDR1 SGHKS, CDR2 YYEKEE (reference sequence). CDR3 nucleotides: TGTGCCAGCAGTGTAGCGGGAGGGCACTACAATGAGCAGTTCTTC. The encoded protein is CASSVAGGHYNEQFF.

The rearrangement joins TRBV5-1 to TRBJ2-1; TRBD2 aligns across 9 bases. This CDR3 is 16 amino acids long. V lost 0 bases and J lost 7; bases outside the gene matches: 8. The V gene's germline CDR1 is SGHRS and CDR2 YFSETQ. CDR3 amino acids: CASSLGVAGARNEQFF. CDR3 in DNA: TGCGCCAGCAGCTTGGGAGTAGCGGGAGCGAGAAATGAGCAGTTCTTC.

J is TRBJ2-3 and V is TRBV28; D possibly corresponds to TRBD1 (5 bases). Germline V CDR1 and CDR2: MDHEN, SYDVKM. V shed 7 bases and J shed 5 bases, with 19 bases lying between them. The CDR3 is 15 residues long. The CDR3 protein is CASNERQSQGDTQYF. DNA of the CDR3: TGTGCCAGCAACGAAAGACAGTCCCAGGGAGATACGCAGTATTTT. The whole variable domain, remainder taken from reference TRBV28 and TRBJ2-3, is DVKVTQSSRYLVKRTGEKVFLECVQDMDHENMFWYRQDPGLGLRLIYFSYDVKMKEKGDIPEGYSVSREKKERFSLILESASTNQTSMYLCASNERQSQGDTQYFGPGTRLTVL.

This clonotype was detected only a few times. The chain is built from TRBV20-1 and TRBJ1-6, with D perhaps TRBD1 (5 bases). The CDR3 is made up of 16 amino acids. CDR1 is DFQATT, CDR2 SNEGSKA, per germline (reference sequence). V shed 3 bases and J shed 5 bases, with 17 bases lying between them. CDR3 sequence reads: CSASEIDSGHNSPLHF. CDR3 DNA sequence: TGCAGTGCTAGTGAAATCGACAGCGGCCATAATTCACCCCTCCACTTT.

This clonotype has more than one count but fewer than ten. The V call is TRBV19, the J call TRBJ1-1; maybe TRBD1 (6 bases). The CDR3 is 16 residues long. From germline, CDR1 is LNHDA and CDR2 SQIVND (reference sequence). Trimming removed 6 bases from V and 0 bases from J, with 17 bases in between. The CDR3 nucleotides read TGTGCCAGTAGGCCGGGACACATAACTTTGAACACTGAAGCTTTCTTT. It encodes CASRPGHITLNTEAFF.

V gene TRBV10-1 combines with J gene TRBJ2-7; TRBD2 is a possible D gene (6 bases). The CDR3 is 15 amino acids. Deletions cut 6 bases from V and 1 base from J, with 16 bases between. Germline V lookup: CDR1 WNHNN, CDR2 SYGVQD (reference sequence). This chain's CDR3 is CASSDRKGGSYEQYF. DNA for the CDR3: TGCGCCAGCAGCGACCGAAAGGGAGGTTCCTACGAGCAGTACTTC.

V and J are TRBV20-1 and TRBJ1-5, with 8 bases fitting TRBD1. V lost 5 bases and J lost 6; bases outside the gene matches: 6. Per germline, CDR1 DFQATT and CDR2 SNEGSKA (reference sequence). This CDR3 is built from 13 residues. The DNA for the CDR3 is TGCAGTGCTCCTGGACAGGGTTTTCAGCCCCAGCATTTT. Its translation: CSAPGQGFQPQHF.

The chain has TRBV5-1 and TRBJ2-2; D call uncertain. Germline V gene data show CDR1 as SGHRS and CDR2 as YFSETQ. The V end lost 2 bases, the J end lost 2 bases, and 7 bases lay between the germline ends. This CDR3 is built from 14 residues. DNA of the CDR3: TGCGCCAGCAGCTTTCGTAGCAACACCGGGGAGCTGTTTTTT. Protein: CASSFRSNTGELFF.

V is TRBV20-1 and J is TRBJ1-6; D remains unclear. V was cut by 3 bases and J by 16 bases, with 16 bases left in between. Germline loops: CDR1 DFQATT, CDR2 SNEGSKA (reference sequence). This CDR3 is built from 12 residues. The CDR3 here is CSASGLLEGLHF. The CDR3 DNA reads as TGCAGTGCTAGCGGATTATTGGAGGGACTCCACTTT.

The table lists this clonotype with a few counts. CDR3 in DNA: TGCGCCAGCAGCAAGACGGTTGTGGCCAAAAACATTCAGTACTTC. Its translation is CASSKTVVAKNIQYF. The chain joins TRBV5-1 to TRBJ2-4; D gene uncertain. The CDR3 covers 15 residues. Germline values: CDR1 SGHRS, CDR2 YFSETQ. V was pared by 4 bases and J by 1 base, with 12 bases between. Complete variable domain (other parts from reference TRBV5-1 and TRBJ2-4): KAGVTQTPRYLIKTRGQQVTLSCSPISGHRSVSWYQQTPGQGLQFLFEYFSETQRNKGNFPGRFSGRQFSNSRSEMNVSTLELGDSALYLCASSKTVVAKNIQYFGAGTRLSVL.

V gene TRBV7-9 combines with J gene TRBJ1-5; no reliable D call. The length of the CDR3 is 12 residues. V lost 5 bases and J 7 bases, leaving 9 bases between the germline ends. Germline V lookup: CDR1 SEHNR, CDR2 FQNEAQ (reference sequence). The CDR3 DNA reads TGTGCCAGCAGCGTAGTAGGGCAGCCCCAGCATTTT. It is translated as CASSVVGQPQHF.